This T cell receptor (beta chain) was recorded in a study of T-cell memory formation after mild COVID-19. J was trimmed by 3 bases and V by 6 bases; bases with no gene match: 6. From germline, CDR1 is DFQATT and CDR2 SNEGSKA (reference sequence). The CDR3 loop spans 15 amino acids. MiXCR was run by TCRdb on the 5' RACE reads, yielding one entry per CDR3 protein. The sample has 300,000 to 400,000 distinct CDR3 sequences; over 10% are singletons. This TCR derives from a man between 18 and 35 years old who had mild COVID-19 (a few samples of this study predate the infection). Cell type and time point are not known. The sample consisted of PBMCs or a T cell subset sorted from them (not recorded which). The chain uses TRBV20-1 and TRBJ2-3; 13 bases are a match to TRBD2. CDR3 sequence (DNA): TGCAGTGCCAGACTAGCGGGGGGACATACAGATACGCAGTATTTT. It specifies CSARLAGGHTDTQYF.